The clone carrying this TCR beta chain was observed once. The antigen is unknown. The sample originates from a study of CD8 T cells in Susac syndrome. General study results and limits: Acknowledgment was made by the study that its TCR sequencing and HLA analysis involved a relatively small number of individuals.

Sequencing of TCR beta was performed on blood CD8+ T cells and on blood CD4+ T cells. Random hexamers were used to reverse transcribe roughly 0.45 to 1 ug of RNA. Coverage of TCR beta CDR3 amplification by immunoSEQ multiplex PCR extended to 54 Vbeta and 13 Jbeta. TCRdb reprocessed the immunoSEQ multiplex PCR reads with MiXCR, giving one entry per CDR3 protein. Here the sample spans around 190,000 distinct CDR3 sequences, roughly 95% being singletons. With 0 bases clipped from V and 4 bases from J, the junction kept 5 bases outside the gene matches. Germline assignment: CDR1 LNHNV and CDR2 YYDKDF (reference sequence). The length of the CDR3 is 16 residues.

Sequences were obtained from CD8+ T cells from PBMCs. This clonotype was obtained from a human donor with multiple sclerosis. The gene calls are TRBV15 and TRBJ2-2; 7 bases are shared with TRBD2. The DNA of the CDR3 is TGTGCCACCAGCAGAGATATCGGGGAGGGCACCGGGGAGCTGTTTTTT. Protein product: CATSRDIGEGTGELFF. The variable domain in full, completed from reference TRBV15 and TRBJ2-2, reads DAMVIQNPRYQVTQFGKPVTLSCSQTLNHNVMYWYQQKSSQAPKLLFHYYDKDFNNEADTPDNFQSRRPNTSFCFLDIRSPGLGDTAMYLCATSRDIGEGTGELFFGEGSRLTVL.